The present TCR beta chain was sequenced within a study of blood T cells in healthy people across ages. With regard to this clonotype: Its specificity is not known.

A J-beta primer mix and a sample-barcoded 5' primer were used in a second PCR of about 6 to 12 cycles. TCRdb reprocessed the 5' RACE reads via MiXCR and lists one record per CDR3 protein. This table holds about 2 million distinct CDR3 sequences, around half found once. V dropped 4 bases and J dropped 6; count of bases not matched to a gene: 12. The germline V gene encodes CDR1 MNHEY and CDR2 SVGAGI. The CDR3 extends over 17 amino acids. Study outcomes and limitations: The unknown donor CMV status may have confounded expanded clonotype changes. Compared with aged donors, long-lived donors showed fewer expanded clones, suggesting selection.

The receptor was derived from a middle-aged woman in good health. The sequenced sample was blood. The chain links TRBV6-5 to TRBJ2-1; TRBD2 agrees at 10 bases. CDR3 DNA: TGTGCCAGCAGTTCCTTGCCTTCTAGCGGGGGTCCCAATGAGCAGTTCTTC. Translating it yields CASSSLPSSGGPNEQFF.